The clone carrying this T cell receptor (beta chain) occurred a few times. Its cognate antigen is unknown. The data derive from a study of T-cell memory formation after mild COVID-19. For the study at large: TCR clustering was largely donor specific.

Study-wide results and caveats: Clones that contracted clustered mainly in CM and EM if CD4+ and in EMRA if CD8+.

Barcoded TCR alpha and TCR beta cDNA libraries with UMIs came from 5'RACE using constant-segment primers. TCRdb re-analysed the 5' RACE reads in MiXCR, keeping a single row per CDR3 protein. This table has some 310,000 distinct CDR3 sequences, less than 25% appearing once. The source is a young man who had mild COVID-19 (a few samples of this study predate the infection). Cell type and time point are not known. The sequencing sample was made of PBMCs or a T cell subset sorted from them (not recorded which).

The CDR3 sequence: CAWNSAAYEQYF. The CDR3 region has the DNA TGTGCCTGGAATTCGGCTGCCTACGAGCAGTACTTC. This chain uses TRBV30 with TRBJ2-7; D call uncertain. CDR3 size: 12 residues. Germline V gives CDR1 GTSNPN, CDR2 SVGIG (reference sequence). V was cut by 4 bases and J by 2 bases, with 9 bases left in between. Full variable domain (outside the CDR3, taken from reference TRBV30 and TRBJ2-7): SQTIHQWPATLVQPVGSPLSLECTVEGTSNPNLYWYRQAAGRGLQLLFYSVGIGQISSEVPQNLSASRPQDRQFILSSKKLLLSDSGFYLCAWNSAAYEQYFGPGTRLTVT.